This TCR beta chain was recorded in a study of blood T cell repertoires in COVID-19. The V gene lost 0 bases and the J gene lost 0 bases, with 15 bases spanning the gap. The CDR3 loop spans 19 amino acids. The V gene's germline CDR1 is MGHRA and CDR2 YSYEKL. Authors' analysis steps: From reference gene primer amplification, estimates of nucleated cell counts were derived. Libraries were prepared by immunoSEQ multiplex PCR; TCRdb keeps only in-frame clonotypes and omits some of them. V and J calls and clone size are given by that table; D and trimming were obtained from the DNA. In the table there are over 150,000 clones, approximately 88% of which are singletons.

This receptor was taken from a woman in her sixties who had recovered from COVID-19. Sequencing was done on a sample of peripheral blood. The gene calls are TRBV4-1 and TRBJ2-6; maybe TRBD1 (5 bases). The CDR3: CASSQEQGTFSSGANVLTF. CDR3 nucleotide sequence: TGCGCCAGCAGCCAAGAGCAGGGAACTTTTTCCTCTGGGGCCAACGTCCTGACTTTC.